These 7 T cell receptor beta chains were sequenced from one sample in a study of hypomethylating agent response in myelodysplastic syndrome. The repertoire was sequenced with immunoSEQ multiplex PCR; TCRdb's copy has only in-frame clones and lacks some. The data contain 6,000 or so clones, approximately 82% of them singletons. This sample comprised bone marrow, obtained before or after starting hypomethylating agent treatment for myelodysplastic syndrome (not recorded which). All receptors come from a human donor with myelodysplastic syndrome.

The rearrangement joins TRBV9 to TRBJ2-6; D unclear. The V gene lost 0 bases and the J gene lost 0 bases, with 4 bases spanning the gap. CDR3 length: 15 amino acids. Looked up from germline, CDR1 is SGDLS and CDR2 is YYNGEE. The CDR3 region has the DNA TGTGCCAGCAGCGTAGGGATCTCTGGGGCCAACGTCCTGACTTTC. Its protein is CASSVGISGANVLTF. Variable domain in full (rest from reference TRBV9 and TRBJ2-6): DSGVTQTPKHLITATGQRVTLRCSPRSGDLSVYWYQQSLDQGLQFLIQYYNGEERAKGNILERFSAQQFPDLHSELNLSSLELGDSALYFCASSVGISGANVLTFGAGSRLTVL.

This clone was detected only a few times. This chain joins TRBV10-2 and TRBJ1-5; TRBD1 agrees at 11 bases. Germline loops: CDR1 WSHSY, CDR2 SAAADI. The CDR3 totals 16 residues. Trimming at V came to 5 bases and at J to 5 bases, leaving 8 bases not matched to a gene. CDR3 amino acids: CASSKSTGQGDQPQHF. The CDR3 region has the DNA TGCGCCAGCAGTAAAAGTACGGGACAGGGGGATCAGCCCCAGCATTTT.

This chain joins TRBV11-2 and TRBJ1-1; no firm D call. Trimming stripped 1 base from V and 11 bases from J, with 11 bases between. Germline-derived CDR1 and CDR2 are SGHAT and FQNNGV. The CDR3 consists of 12 residues. The CDR3 here is CASSLGRGRAFF. CDR3 bases: TGTGCCAGCAGCTTAGGTAGAGGGAGGGCTTTCTTT.

The chain combines TRBV5-1 with TRBJ1-4, with D tentatively TRBD1 (6 bases). The CDR3 consists of 15 residues. Trimming removed 7 bases at V and 7 bases at J, with 20 bases between. Germline V CDR1 and CDR2: SGHRS, YFSETQ. The CDR3 sequence is CASYQTGLVAEKLFF. The CDR3 nucleotides read TGCGCCAGCTATCAAACAGGGTTAGTCGCTGAAAAACTGTTTTTT.

The chain joins TRBV20-1 to TRBJ2-1, with D unclear. V lost 7 bases and J 4 bases, leaving 5 bases between the germline ends. The CDR3 runs to 10 residues. CDR1 is DFQATT and CDR2 is SNEGSKA in the germline V gene (reference sequence). The CDR3 DNA reads TGCAGTGGCCATTACAATGAGCAGTTCTTC. Translating gives CSGHYNEQFF.

The genes are TRBV14 and TRBJ2-7, with D unclear. With 4 bases removed from V and 3 bases from J, the gap between germline ends came to 7 bases. Germline V gives CDR1 SGHDN, CDR2 FVKESK. This CDR3 region has 12 residues. The CDR3 loop is CASSPANYEQYF. The CDR3 DNA reads as TGTGCCAGCAGCCCAGCAAACTACGAGCAGTACTTC.

The CDR3 loop is CASSKTAGIGPNQPQHF. DNA for the CDR3: TGTGCCAGCAGCAAAACGGCTGGAATCGGGCCCAACCAGCCCCAGCATTTT. The V call is TRBV21-1, the J call TRBJ1-5. TRBV21-1 is deemed a pseudogene. This CDR3 comprises 17 residues.